The 20 T cell receptor beta chains below were found in one sample sequenced in a study of blood T cells in healthy people across ages. Together with a sample-barcoded 5' primer, a J-beta primer mix was included in a second PCR lasting roughly 6 to 12 cycles. TCRdb itself ran the 5' RACE reads through MiXCR, one entry per CDR3 protein. The profile shows hundreds of thousands of distinct CDR3 sequences, 32% of them singletons. Sequencing was done on a sample of blood. The receptors were sampled from a woman of 80 years or more in good health.

This clonotype was picked up many times. This chain links TRBV5-1 with TRBJ2-7; maybe TRBD1 (6 bases). The CDR3 consists of 15 residues. V was cut by 3 bases and J by 0 bases, with 13 bases left in between. CDR1 SGHRS and CDR2 YFSETQ come from the germline V gene. CDR3: CASSSGQIHSYEQYF. CDR3 nucleotides: TGCGCCAGCAGCTCCGGACAGATCCACTCCTACGAGCAGTACTTC.

This clonotype was counted many times. V usage is TRBV3-1 and J usage is TRBJ1-4; D ambiguous. The CDR3 is 13 residues long. The ends were cut back, 2 bases at V and 8 bases at J, with 9 bases in the middle. Looked up from germline, CDR1 is LGHDT and CDR2 is YNNKEL (reference sequence). The CDR3 loop reads CASSQSDPEKLFF. The CDR3 bases are TGTGCCAGCAGCCAATCAGATCCGGAAAAACTGTTTTTT.

Turning to this clonotype: A read error is possible here, since a much larger clone lies one base away. The CDR3 bases are TGTGCCAGCAGCGTATCTAGCAGGGGAGACAATGAGCAGTACTTC. Translation gives CASSVSSRGDNEQYF. The V call is TRBV9, the J call TRBJ2-1; D may be TRBD1 (6 bases). The DNA matches TRBJ2-7 better at its end, which makes the J call doubtful. The length of the CDR3 is 15 residues. Germline values: CDR1 SGDLS, CDR2 YYNGEE.

This clonotype was counted ten times or more. The J gene is TRBJ2-1, the V gene TRBV30, with D tentatively TRBD1 or TRBD2 (6 bases each). V lost 4 bases and J 7 bases, leaving 23 bases between the germline ends. The germline V gene encodes CDR1 GTSNPN and CDR2 SVGIG (reference sequence). The CDR3 is 16 amino acids. The CDR3, as DNA: TGTGCCTGGACAAAGGGGGTCGGGGGCCCGTGGAATGAGCAGTTCTTC. This gives the protein CAWTKGVGGPWNEQFF.

The sample holds many counts of this clonotype. V gene TRBV5-1 combines with J gene TRBJ2-1; TRBD2 might be the D (7 bases). Germline V gene sequence: CDR1 SGHRS, CDR2 YFSETQ. This CDR3 is built from 16 residues. Trimming cost V 0 bases and J 5 bases, with 15 bases left between them. CDR3 nucleotide sequence: TGCGCCAGCAGCTTGGAAGGCGGGGGACACAACAATGAGCAGTTCTTC. Translated, it gives CASSLEGGGHNNEQFF.

This chain links TRBV20-1 with TRBJ1-1, with TRBD1 matching over 7 bases. The CDR3 sequence is 12 residues long. After removal of 6 bases from V and 5 bases from J, the junction contained 6 bases not matched to a gene. CDR1 is DFQATT and CDR2 is SNEGSKA in the germline V gene (reference sequence). The CDR3 DNA reads as TGCAGTGCCAATACAGGGGCGACTGAAGCTTTCTTT. Its translation: CSANTGATEAFF.

In regard to this clonotype: This may stem from a read error, because a much larger clone lies one nucleotide away. This chain joins TRBV27 and TRBJ2-1; unclear D gene. The CDR3 contains 12 residues. Trimming left V 8 bases short and J 4 bases short, with 9 bases between. The germline V gene has CDR1 MNHEY and CDR2 SMNVEV (reference sequence). CDR3 loop: CASGPQYNEQFF. DNA of the CDR3: TGTGCCAGCGGACCACAGTACAATGAGCAGTTCTTC.

Turning to this clonotype: It may be a read error: a sequence one base away is much more abundant. This chain connects TRBV10-3 to TRBJ2-5; the match to TRBD1 covers 7 bases. Losses at the gene ends were 6 bases for V and 11 bases for J; bases not matched to a gene: 15. The CDR3 loop spans 14 amino acids. Germline assignment: CDR1 ENHRY and CDR2 SYGVKD. CDR3 sequence reads: CAISLTGLRNEQYF. The DNA of the CDR3 is TGTGCCATCAGCCTGACAGGGTTACGCAATGAGCAGTACTTC.

The chain couples TRBV20-1 to TRBJ2-3, with 8 bases lining up with TRBD2. Germline CDR1 reads DFQATT; CDR2 reads SNEGSKA (reference sequence). J was trimmed by 3 bases and V by 3 bases; bases with no gene match: 8. The CDR3 runs to 15 residues. The CDR3 region has the DNA TGCAGTGCTAGCGCCGTTGCGGGGGGAACAGATACGCAGTATTTT. Its translation is CSASAVAGGTDTQYF.

The V gene is TRBV12-3 or TRBV12-4, the J gene TRBJ2-1, with D possibly being TRBD2 (6 bases). The CDR3 runs 15 residues. Trimming removed 2 bases from V and 12 bases from J, with 20 bases in between. The DNA for the CDR3 is TGTGCCAGCAGTTTAACGGAGGGGTCTTCGGATAGGCAGTTCTTC. This codes for CASSLTEGSSDRQFF.

This clonotype was found a few times. A much larger clone lies one base from this, so it may be a read error. The chain uses TRBV29-1 and TRBJ2-7; the D gene is possibly TRBD2 (6 bases). The CDR3 is made up of 12 amino acids. V was clipped by 2 bases and J by 5 bases, with 10 bases between them. Germline V lookup: CDR1 SQVTM, CDR2 ANQGSEA. The DNA for the CDR3 is TGCAGCGTTGAACCGGGGGTTAACGAGCAGTACTTC. This codes for CSVEPGVNEQYF.

V and J are TRBV7-9 and TRBJ1-1, with a tentative D call TRBD1 (6 bases). Germline CDR1 and CDR2: SEHNR and FQNEAQ (reference sequence). This CDR3 has 14 residues. The germline V and J ends were trimmed by 6 bases and 5 bases, with 16 bases remaining between them. CDR3: CASRNTLGGTEAFF. CDR3 nucleotide sequence: TGTGCCAGCAGAAACACCCTAGGGGGGACTGAAGCTTTCTTT.

This clonotype was recorded at least ten times. The CDR3 DNA is TGTGCCAGCAGTTTCGATTGGGGTTCCTCCTACAATGAGCAGTTCTTC. This sequence encodes CASSFDWGSSYNEQFF. The chain couples TRBV7-6 to TRBJ2-1, with D hard to call. The V gene's germline CDR1 is SGHVS and CDR2 FNYEAQ. The V end lost 6 bases, the J end lost 0 bases, and 15 bases lay between the germline ends. This CDR3 has 16 amino acids.

This clonotype was observed at least ten times. The chain carries TRBV5-1 and TRBJ1-2; no clear D gene. Trimming left V 1 base short and J 1 base short, with 5 bases between. CDR3 length equals 13 residues. The germline gives CDR1 SGHRS, CDR2 YFSETQ. The CDR3 region has the DNA TGCGCCAGCAGCTTGTACAGTAACTATGGCTACACCTTC. Its protein product is CASSLYSNYGYTF.

As for this clonotype: A much larger clone lies a single base off, so this may be a read error. The chain couples TRBV5-1 to TRBJ2-2, with D maybe TRBD1 (5 bases). CDR1 and CDR2 (germline): SGHRS, YFSETQ. The CDR3 has 15 amino acids. For the CDR3, the DNA is TGCGCCAGCAGCTTGGGGGGCTCGAACAGCGGGGAGCTGTTTTTT. This codes for CASSLGGSNSGELFF.

Points on this clonotype: The germline gene is not matched at one end of the junction; a read error may be the cause. This chain links TRBV5-6 with TRBJ2-7; 8 bases are shared with TRBD1. The CDR3 length is 16 residues. CDR1 and CDR2 (germline): SGHDT, YYEEEE. CDR3 sequence (DNA): TGTGCCTGCAGCTTGGCCCCCGGGACAGGCATCGGCGAGCAGTACTTC. Its translation: CACSLAPGTGIGEQYF. The full variable domain, its missing parts supplied by reference TRBV5-6 and TRBJ2-7, is DAGVTQSPTHLIKTRGQQVTLRCSPKSGHDTVSWYQQALGQGPQFIFQYYEEEERQRGNFPDRFSGHQFPNYSSELNVNALLLGDSALYLCACSLAPGTGIGEQYFGPGTRLTVT.

CDR3 sequence: CASRGDVDYEQYF. The CDR3, as DNA: TGTGCCAGTCGAGGAGATGTGGACTACGAGCAGTACTTC. The chain uses TRBV6-1 and TRBJ2-7; the D is unclear. Germline CDR1 is MNHNS and CDR2 is SASEGT. This CDR3 is built from 13 residues. The germline V and J ends were trimmed by 9 bases and 3 bases, with 15 bases remaining between them.

The CDR3: CSVEVRRQHGYTF. The DNA of the CDR3 is TGCAGCGTTGAAGTTAGGAGGCAACATGGCTACACCTTC. The rearrangement joins TRBV29-1 to TRBJ1-2; D ambiguous. With 1 base removed from V and 6 bases from J, the gap between germline ends came to 12 bases. This CDR3 contains 13 residues. CDR1 is SQVTM and CDR2 is ANQGSEA in the germline V gene.

This clonotype was counted at least ten times. V and J are TRBV6-6 and TRBJ2-7; TRBD1 matches at 9 bases. The V segment lost 6 bases and the J segment 6 bases; nucleotides outside the gene matches: 15. Germline assignment: CDR1 MNHNY and CDR2 SVGAGI (reference sequence). The CDR3 is 16 residues long. The CDR3 sequence is CASRTLAGQGSREQYF. The CDR3 region has the DNA TGTGCCAGCAGGACCCTAGCTGGACAGGGGAGCCGCGAGCAGTACTTC.

This clonotype showed up just a few times. The V and J genes are TRBV3-1 and TRBJ2-2, with D unclear. Germline V lookup: CDR1 LGHDT, CDR2 YNNKEL (reference sequence). V was shortened by 6 bases and J by 0 bases, with 11 bases between the two germline ends. The CDR3 contains 15 residues. CDR3 loop: CASSRRPANTGELFF. CDR3 DNA sequence: TGTGCCAGCAGTCGTAGGCCCGCGAACACCGGGGAGCTGTTTTTT.